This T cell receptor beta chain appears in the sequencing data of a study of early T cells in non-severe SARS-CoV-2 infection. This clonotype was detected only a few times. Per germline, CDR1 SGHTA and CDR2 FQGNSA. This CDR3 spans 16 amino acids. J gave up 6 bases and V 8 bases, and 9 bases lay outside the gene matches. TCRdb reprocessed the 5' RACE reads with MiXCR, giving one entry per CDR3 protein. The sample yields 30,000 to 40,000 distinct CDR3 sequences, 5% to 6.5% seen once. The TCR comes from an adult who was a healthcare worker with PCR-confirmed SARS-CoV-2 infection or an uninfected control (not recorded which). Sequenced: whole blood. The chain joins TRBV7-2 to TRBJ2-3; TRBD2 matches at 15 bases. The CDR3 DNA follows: TGTGCCAGCGGCTCCGGACTAGCGGGGGGGCTGGATACGCAGTATTTT. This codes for CASGSGLAGGLDTQYF.